The 15 T cell receptor beta chains given below trace back to one sample, sequenced in a study of radiation and T cells in renal cell carcinoma. Time point of the sample: blood 2 weeks post-SBRT. Treatment described: 15 Gy SBRT to primary tumor, nephrectomy 4 weeks later. Measured with immunoSEQ multiplex PCR; TCRdb has only the in-frame clones, and not every one. The sample has approximately 79,000 clones, 82% seen once. The source material was blood, sampled from a patient whose treatment included radiotherapy and nephrectomy. The receptor source for this set is a man aged 55 to 70 with renal cell carcinoma.

V is TRBV6-5 and J is TRBJ2-1; D is undetermined. Trimming left V 4 bases short and J 6 bases short, with 10 bases between. Germline CDR1 MNHEY, CDR2 SVGAGI. CDR3 length equals 13 residues. The CDR3 loop is CASSWGLGNEQFF. DNA for the CDR3: TGTGCCAGCAGTTGGGGTCTAGGCAATGAGCAGTTCTTC.

This clone was observed a single time. CDR3 in amino acids: CASSYGTSGTYEQYF. CDR3 in DNA: TGTGCCAGCAGTTACGGAACTAGCGGAACTTACGAGCAGTACTTC. V and J are TRBV6-5 and TRBJ2-7; TRBD2 aligns across 8 bases. This CDR3 contains 15 residues. J was trimmed by 4 bases and V by 2 bases; bases with no gene match: 7. Germline CDR1 MNHEY, CDR2 SVGAGI.

This chain connects TRBV5-4 to TRBJ2-3; 8 positions match TRBD2. The CDR3 totals 17 residues. In germline, CDR1 is SGHNT, CDR2 YYREEE (reference sequence). J gave up 5 bases and V 0 bases, and 11 bases lay outside the gene matches. The CDR3 protein is CASSLARRGGVVDTQYF. The DNA for the CDR3 is TGTGCCAGCAGCTTGGCCCGACGGGGGGGAGTGGTAGATACGCAGTATTTT.

The chain carries TRBV10-3 and TRBJ2-5; 9 positions agree with TRBD2. Germline loops: CDR1 ENHRY, CDR2 SYGVKD. V dropped 5 bases and J dropped 0; count of bases not matched to a gene: 10. This CDR3 has 17 residues. CDR3 residues: CAISSPGAGGDQETQYF. The CDR3 bases are TGTGCCATCAGTTCCCCGGGGGCGGGAGGGGACCAAGAGACCCAGTACTTC.

The chain employs TRBV2 and TRBJ1-5; 8 bases agree with TRBD1. Losses at the gene ends were 4 bases for V and 3 bases for J; bases not matched to a gene: 8. The CDR3 length is 16 residues. Germline assignment: CDR1 SNHLY and CDR2 FYNNEI. The CDR3 loop is CASSGDRDRINQPQHF. The CDR3 bases are TGTGCCAGCAGTGGAGACCGGGACAGGATCAATCAGCCCCAGCATTTT. The full variable domain, with the rest looked up from reference TRBV2 and TRBJ1-5, is EPEVTQTPSHQVTQMGQEVILRCVPISNHLYFYWYRQILGQKVEFLVSFYNNEISEKSEIFDDQFSVERPDGSNFTLKIRSTKLEDSAMYFCASSGDRDRINQPQHFGDGTRLSIL.

The chain couples TRBV15 to TRBJ2-2, with D possibly TRBD2 on 5 matching bases. This CDR3 spans 13 amino acids. Germline CDR1 LNHNV, CDR2 YYDKDF (reference sequence). V was trimmed by 1 base and J by 7 bases, leaving 7 bases between them. In nucleotides, the CDR3 is TGTGCCACCAGCAGAGTCCGGGGCGGGGAGCTGTTTTTT. This encodes CATSRVRGGELFF.

The V and J genes are TRBV7-2 and TRBJ1-2, with D hard to call. The CDR3 contains 12 residues. Trimming shortened V by 0 bases and J by 5 bases, and 4 bases separated the two germline ends. Germline V gene lookup returns CDR1 SGHTA and CDR2 FQGNSA. The CDR3, as DNA: TGTGCCAGCAGCTTAGCTGGTTATGGCTACACCTTC. This gives the protein CASSLAGYGYTF.

This rearrangement joins TRBV10-3 to TRBJ1-2, with D unclear. CDR3 length equals 12 residues. Germline-derived CDR1 and CDR2 are ENHRY and SYGVKD. V was pared by 8 bases and J by 7 bases, with 14 bases between. CDR3 region: CAIVEPPGGYTF. The DNA of the CDR3 is TGTGCCATCGTTGAGCCTCCGGGTGGCTACACCTTC.

This clone was recorded a few times. The chain has TRBV4-3 and TRBJ1-1; TRBD1 matches at 7 bases. Unmatched junction bases numbered 8, after V lost 4 bases and J lost 0 bases. This CDR3 contains 16 residues. Germline V gene sequence: CDR1 LGHNA, CDR2 YSLEER. The CDR3 protein is CASSRLRQGLNTEAFF. The CDR3, as DNA: TGCGCCAGCAGCCGCCTGAGACAGGGCCTGAACACTGAAGCTTTCTTT.

The chain uses TRBV2 and TRBJ2-2, with 8 bases that match TRBD2. The germline gives CDR1 SNHLY, CDR2 FYNNEI. There are 14 residues in the CDR3. J gave up 3 bases and V 7 bases, and 4 bases lay outside the gene matches. The CDR3 nucleotides read TGTGCCAGCAACTCGGGAGGGTACACCGGGGAGCTGTTTTTT. Its protein is CASNSGGYTGELFF.

J is TRBJ2-1 and V is TRBV6-5, with D possibly matching TRBD1 (6 bases). The V gene lost 2 bases and the J gene lost 8 bases, with 13 bases spanning the gap. Germline values: CDR1 MNHEY, CDR2 SVGAGI. CDR3 length: 14 residues. The DNA for the CDR3 is TGTGCCAGCAGTTACCGGGACAAGGGGGATGAGCAGTTCTTC. This gives the protein CASSYRDKGDEQFF.

The CDR3 region is CASSQNRQGNTEAFF. CDR3 sequence (DNA): TGTGCCAGCAGCCAAAACCGACAGGGGAACACTGAAGCTTTCTTT. The chain links TRBV14 to TRBJ1-1, with 7 bases lining up with TRBD1. Germline CDR1 and CDR2: SGHDN and FVKESK. V trimming: 2 bases; J trimming: 1 base; junction bases outside the gene matches: 4. The CDR3 totals 15 residues.

This clone occurred once. This chain joins TRBV4-2 and TRBJ2-2; 7 nucleotides match TRBD2. In germline, CDR1 is LGHNA, CDR2 YNFKEQ. The CDR3 contains 15 residues. The V gene end was trimmed by 0 bases and the J gene end by 4 bases; junction bases not matched to a gene: 2. The CDR3 DNA sequence: TGTGCCAGCAGCCAAGAGGGGAGGGGCACCGGGGAGCTGTTTTTT. Residues: CASSQEGRGTGELFF.

V gene TRBV6-1 combines with J gene TRBJ2-7; 9 positions agree with TRBD2. V shed 4 bases and J 3 bases; nucleotides not matched to a gene: 13. Germline V gene data show CDR1 as MNHNS and CDR2 as SASEGT. The CDR3 spans 17 residues. The CDR3 is CASSGVRRSGSLYEQYF. The CDR3 DNA reads as TGTGCCAGCAGTGGGGTTCGACGTAGCGGGAGTCTCTACGAGCAGTACTTC.

This clone occurred a few times. This chain joins TRBV15 and TRBJ2-1, with 10 positions matching TRBD2. The CDR3 has 18 residues. CDR1 and CDR2 (germline): LNHNV, YYDKDF (reference sequence). V lost 0 bases and J lost 2; bases outside the gene matches: 7. Written as DNA, the CDR3 is TGTGCCACCAGCAGAGATCTTAGCGGGAGGTCGACCTACAATGAGCAGTTCTTC. It is translated as CATSRDLSGRSTYNEQFF.